The T cell receptor beta chain under discussion was sequenced for a study of T cells in Graves' hyperthyroidism and ophthalmopathy. The wider study: It was at initial diagnosis, before any treatment, that peripheral blood was collected.

Per germline, CDR1 DFQATT and CDR2 SNEGSKA (reference sequence). CDR3 length: 16 residues. The V segment lost 1 base and the J segment 6 bases; nucleotides outside the gene matches: 14. This clonotype appeared a few times. Its antigen is as yet unknown. General study findings and limits: Peripheral blood also featured most of the thyroid clonotypes expanded above 0.001.

Ophthalmopathy patients had moderate-to-severe active disease, CAS ≥3, NOSPECS ≥4, and disease duration under 3 months. The PBMCs studied were ones that came from 10 ml fresh peripheral blood. TCR beta CDR3 region amplification was performed from RNA transcripts. During a first-round RT-PCR of the TCR CDR3, the HTBI primer set was used. Using its own MiXCR run on the multiplex PCR reads, TCRdb lists one record per CDR3 protein. The sample has approximately 250,000 distinct CDR3 sequences; approximately 23% are singletons. This sequence was found in a woman in her 40s with Graves' ophthalmopathy. The chain links TRBV20-1 to TRBJ1-1, with TRBD1 matching over 7 bases. Sequencing used blood. CDR3 nucleotide sequence: TGCAGTGCTAGAGCCTGGACAGGTCGGACCCGGGCTGAAGCTTTCTTT. It specifies CSARAWTGRTRAEAFF.